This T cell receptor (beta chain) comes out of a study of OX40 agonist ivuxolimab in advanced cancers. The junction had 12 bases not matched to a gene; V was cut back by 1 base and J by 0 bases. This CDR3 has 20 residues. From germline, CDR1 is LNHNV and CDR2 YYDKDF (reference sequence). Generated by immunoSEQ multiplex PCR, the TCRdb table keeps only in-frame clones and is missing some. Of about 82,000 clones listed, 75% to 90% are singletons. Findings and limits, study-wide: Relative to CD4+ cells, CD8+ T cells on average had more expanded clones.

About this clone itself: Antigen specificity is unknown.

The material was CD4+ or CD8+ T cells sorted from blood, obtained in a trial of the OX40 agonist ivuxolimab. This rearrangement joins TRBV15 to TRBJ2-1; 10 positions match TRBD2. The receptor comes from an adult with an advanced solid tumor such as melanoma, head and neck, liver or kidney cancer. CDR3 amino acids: CATSRGRSFSGGSSYNEQFF. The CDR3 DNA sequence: TGTGCCACCAGCAGAGGTCGTAGTTTTAGCGGGGGGAGCTCCTACAATGAGCAGTTCTTC.